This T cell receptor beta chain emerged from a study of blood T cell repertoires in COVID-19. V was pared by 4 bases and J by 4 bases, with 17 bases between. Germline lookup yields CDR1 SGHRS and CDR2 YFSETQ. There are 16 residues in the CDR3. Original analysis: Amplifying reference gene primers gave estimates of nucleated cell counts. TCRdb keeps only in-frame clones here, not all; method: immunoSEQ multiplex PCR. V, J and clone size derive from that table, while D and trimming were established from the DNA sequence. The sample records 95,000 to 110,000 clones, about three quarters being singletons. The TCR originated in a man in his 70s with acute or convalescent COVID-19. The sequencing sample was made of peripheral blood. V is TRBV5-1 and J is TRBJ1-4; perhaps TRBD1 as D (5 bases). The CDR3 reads CASSAGPSNYNEKLFF. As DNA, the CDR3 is TGCGCCAGCAGCGCGGGACCTTCCAACTATAATGAAAAACTGTTTTTT.